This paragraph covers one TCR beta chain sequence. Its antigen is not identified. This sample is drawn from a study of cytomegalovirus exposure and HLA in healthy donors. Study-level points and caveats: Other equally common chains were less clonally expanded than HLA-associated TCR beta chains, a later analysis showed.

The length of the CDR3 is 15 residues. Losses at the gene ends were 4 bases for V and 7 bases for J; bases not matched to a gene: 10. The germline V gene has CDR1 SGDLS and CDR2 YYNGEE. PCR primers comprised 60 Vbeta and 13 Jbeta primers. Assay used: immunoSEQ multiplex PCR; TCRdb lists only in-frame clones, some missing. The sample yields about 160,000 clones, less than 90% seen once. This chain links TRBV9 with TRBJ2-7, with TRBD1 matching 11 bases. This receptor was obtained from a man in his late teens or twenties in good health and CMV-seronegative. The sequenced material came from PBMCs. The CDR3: CASSPWDRGALEQYF. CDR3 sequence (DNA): TGTGCCAGCAGCCCTTGGGACAGGGGGGCCCTGGAGCAGTACTTC.